The TCR beta chain under discussion was sequenced for a study of PD-1 blockade in classical Hodgkin lymphoma. Points from the study as a whole: Baseline diversity resembling that of newly diagnosed patients was seen in complete responders.

Trimming pared 2 bases from V and 4 bases from J, leaving 6 bases between. CDR3 length: 12 residues. Germline V CDR1 and CDR2: SGHDT, YYEEEE. Relapse was seen in all patients after autologous stem cell transplantation, and brentuximab vedotin exposure was variable. About this clone itself: Its specificity is unknown.

The repertoire was sequenced with immunoSEQ multiplex PCR; TCRdb's copy has only in-frame clones and lacks some. The sample carries roughly 81,000 clones, roughly 91% recorded once. The TCR was taken from a human donor with classical Hodgkin lymphoma. The input for sequencing was peripheral blood mononuclear cells (PBMCs), taken before the second cycle of nivolumab. The genes are TRBV5-6 and TRBJ1-2; possibly TRBD1 for D (5 bases). In nucleotides, the CDR3 is TGTGCCAGCAGCTTCGACAGCTATGGCTACACCTTC. Its protein product is CASSFDSYGYTF.